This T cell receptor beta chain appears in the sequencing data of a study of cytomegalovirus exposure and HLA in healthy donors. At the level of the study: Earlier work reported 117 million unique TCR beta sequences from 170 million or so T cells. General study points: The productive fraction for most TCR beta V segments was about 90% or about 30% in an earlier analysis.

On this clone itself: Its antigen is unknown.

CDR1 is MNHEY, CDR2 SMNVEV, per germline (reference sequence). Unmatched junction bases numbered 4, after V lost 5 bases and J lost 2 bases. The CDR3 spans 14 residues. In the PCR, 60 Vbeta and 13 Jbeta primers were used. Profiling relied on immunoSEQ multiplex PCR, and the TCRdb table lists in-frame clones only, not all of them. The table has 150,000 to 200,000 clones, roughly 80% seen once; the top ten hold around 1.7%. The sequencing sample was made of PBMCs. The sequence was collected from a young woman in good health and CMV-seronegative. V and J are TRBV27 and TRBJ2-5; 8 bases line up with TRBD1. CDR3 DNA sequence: TGTGCCAGCAGTAAGACAGGGGCTCAAGAGACCCAGTACTTC. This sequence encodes CASSKTGAQETQYF.